This is a list of T cell receptor beta chains from one sample in a study of Ad26.COV2.S vaccination and SARS-CoV-2 variants. The assay was immunoSEQ multiplex PCR, and TCRdb's table has in-frame clones only and misses some. The data contain some 340,000 clones, around 81% of them singletons. The sequences come from peripheral blood, collected in a trial of Ad26.COV2.S vaccine versus placebo. The receptor set was obtained from a person between 18 and 59 years old who received the Ad26.COV2.S COVID-19 vaccine or a placebo. Both conserved end residues are part of each CDR3. D genes are given only for firm matches. Clone size, where shown, is once, few, many, or a class for clones that have expanded.

v_gene: TRBV5-1
d_gene: -
j_gene: TRBJ1-1
abundance: -
CDR3aa: CASSLDPTSAEAFF
CDR3nt: TGCGCCAGCAGCTTGGACCCAACGAGCGCTGAAGCTTTCTTT

v_gene: TRBV5-6
d_gene: -
j_gene: TRBJ2-7
abundance: -
CDR3aa: CASSLGGREQYF
CDR3nt: TGTGCCAGCAGCTTAGGGGGGCGCGAGCAGTACTTC

v_gene: TRBV10-1
d_gene: -
j_gene: TRBJ2-1
abundance: -
CDR3aa: CASSGPGPYNEQFF
CDR3nt: TGCGCCAGCAGTGGGCCGGGACCTTACAATGAGCAGTTCTTC

v_gene: TRBV12-3/TRBV12-4
d_gene: -
j_gene: TRBJ2-7
abundance: -
CDR3aa: CASSRNSYEQYF
CDR3nt: TGTGCCAGCAGTAGAAACTCCTACGAGCAGTACTTC

v_gene: TRBV28
d_gene: -
j_gene: TRBJ2-7
abundance: once
CDR3aa: CASSSTGPLEEQYF
CDR3nt: TGTGCCAGCAGTTCAACCGGGCCACTGGAAGAGCAGTACTTC

v_gene: TRBV7-9
d_gene: -
j_gene: TRBJ2-7
abundance: -
CDR3aa: CASSLGGGGRGYEQYF
CDR3nt: TGTGCCAGCAGCTTAGGGGGCGGGGGCAGGGGCTACGAGCAGTACTTC

v_gene: TRBV5-4
d_gene: TRBD1
j_gene: TRBJ1-2
abundance: few
CDR3aa: CASRVRDRVNYGYTF
CDR3nt: TGTGCCAGCAGGGTTAGGGACAGGGTGAACTATGGCTACACCTTC

v_gene: TRBV24-1
d_gene: TRBD1
j_gene: TRBJ2-5
abundance: -
CDR3aa: CATSGRSGAGRGLETQYF
CDR3nt: TGTGCCACCAGTGGGCGATCAGGAGCGGGCAGGGGGCTGGAGACCCAGTACTTC

v_gene: TRBV19
d_gene: -
j_gene: TRBJ1-1
abundance: -
CDR3aa: CASRARSEYTNTEAFF
CDR3nt: TGTGCCAGTAGGGCCAGATCCGAATACACTAACACTGAAGCTTTCTTT

v_gene: TRBV2
d_gene: TRBD1
j_gene: TRBJ2-3
abundance: once
CDR3aa: CAILGQGALDTQYF
CDR3nt: TGTGCCATCTTAGGACAGGGGGCGTTAGATACGCAGTATTTT

v_gene: TRBV2
d_gene: -
j_gene: TRBJ1-4
abundance: -
CDR3aa: CASRTEGSAGEKLFF
CDR3nt: TGTGCCAGCAGGACGGAGGGGTCTGCTGGGGAAAAACTGTTTTTT

v_gene: TRBV12-5
d_gene: -
j_gene: TRBJ1-1
abundance: -
CDR3aa: CASGLVLGVGTEAFF
CDR3nt: TGTGCTAGTGGTTTGGTACTCGGTGTTGGGACTGAAGCTTTCTTT

v_gene: TRBV19
d_gene: -
j_gene: TRBJ2-7
abundance: -
CDR3aa: CASSTRGLYEQYF
CDR3nt: TGTGCCAGTAGTACCAGGGGCCTCTACGAGCAGTACTTC

v_gene: TRBV11-2
d_gene: -
j_gene: TRBJ2-2
abundance: -
CDR3aa: CASSLGIRGARTGELFF
CDR3nt: TGTGCCAGCAGCTTAGGAATCAGGGGCGCCCGCACCGGGGAGCTGTTTTTT